This T cell receptor (beta chain) is from a study of cytomegalovirus exposure and HLA in healthy donors. The study ran its PCR with 60 Vbeta and 13 Jbeta primers. Data came from immunoSEQ multiplex PCR; TCRdb stores just in-frame clones and leaves some out. The top ten clones hold 0.45% to 0.6% of a sample with about 140,000 clones, around 90% of them seen once. The germline V and J ends were trimmed by 0 bases and 9 bases, with 9 bases remaining between them. The CDR3 has 13 residues. The V gene's germline CDR1 is LGHNA and CDR2 YNFKEQ. V usage is TRBV4-2 and J usage is TRBJ2-1; possible D gene TRBD1, 6 bases. The receptor was isolated from a woman in her thirties or forties in good health and CMV-seronegative. The material sequenced was PBMCs. CDR3 amino acids: CASSQDKGGEQFF. DNA for the CDR3: TGTGCCAGCAGCCAAGATAAAGGGGGTGAGCAGTTCTTC.